Following are 4 T cell receptor beta chains from one sample sequenced in a study of cytomegalovirus exposure and HLA in healthy donors. The method was immunoSEQ multiplex PCR; TCRdb's version includes in-frame clones alone and lacks a portion of them. The data hold about 200,000 clones, with approximately 87% observed a single time. The sample taken for sequencing was PBMCs. These receptors all come from a young woman in good health and CMV-seronegative.

This clone was recorded a few times. This sequence joins TRBV9 and TRBJ2-6; D remains ambiguous. The ends were cut back, 4 bases at V and 0 bases at J, with 20 bases in the middle. From germline, CDR1 is SGDLS and CDR2 YYNGEE. This CDR3 is 19 amino acids long. This CDR3 is CASSRRPSSWDSGANVLTF. CDR3 nucleotides: TGTGCCAGCAGCAGGCGCCCTTCCAGTTGGGACTCTGGGGCCAACGTCCTGACTTTC.

The chain recombines TRBV27 with TRBJ1-1, with D tentatively TRBD1 (6 bases). Germline CDR1 and CDR2: MNHEY and SMNVEV (reference sequence). V shed 3 bases and J shed 6 bases, with 14 bases lying between them. The CDR3 contains 14 residues. CDR3 sequence: CASSFRRGASEAFF. In nucleotides, the CDR3 is TGTGCCAGCAGTTTCCGTCGGGGGGCATCTGAAGCTTTCTTT.

The chain carries TRBV11-2 and TRBJ2-7, with D perhaps TRBD2 (5 bases). The V gene lost 0 bases and the J gene lost 7 bases, with 7 bases spanning the gap. The CDR3 is 12 residues long. Germline loops: CDR1 SGHAT, CDR2 FQNNGV. The CDR3 region is CASSLDRGEQYF. CDR3 sequence (DNA): TGTGCCAGCAGCTTAGATCGAGGGGAGCAGTACTTC.

V and J are TRBV6-1 and TRBJ1-1; 8 nucleotides match TRBD1. Trimming cost V 4 bases and J 5 bases; bases outside gene matches: 9. The CDR3 has 15 residues. Looked up from germline, CDR1 is MNHNS and CDR2 is SASEGT. The CDR3 nucleotides are TGTGCCAGCAGTGGAAGAACAGGGGGAAGAACTGAAGCTTTCTTT. It is translated as CASSGRTGGRTEAFF.